This T cell receptor beta chain is from a study of blood T cell repertoires in COVID-19 (dated by TCRdb to the early 2020s). Background on the whole study: Collaborator samples came from the United States, Italy and Spain and covered acute and convalescent phases of COVID-19. HLA class I and class II types, where available, came from metadata supplied by the sample provider rather than from assay-based typing. The material from the prospective study consisted of cDNA or gDNA derived from T cells, B-cell-depleted T cells, or PBMCs. The repertoires were made available in a free public database intended to serve as a resource for research on the immune response to SARS-CoV-2. Samples were obtained from the ongoing ImmuneRACE study (first 160 participants) and from about 1,300 subjects provided by 6 global collaborators. Sample metadata almost always included a de-identified subject ID, COVID-19 status, age in years and sex. Subjects who had been exposed to COVID-19, were actively infected with it, or had recovered from it provided the deeply sampled blood TCRbeta repertoires that made up the dataset.

General findings and caveats noted by the study authors: The amount of clinical and demographic metadata varied by source and participant and was provided uncurated.

The immunoSEQ Assay, a bias-controlled multiplex PCR, was used to amplify TCRbeta CDR3 regions from genomic DNA. In the source study's methods: Nucleated cell counts per sample were estimated from amplification of reference gene primers within the assay. Sequence reads were collapsed and filtered to measure the absolute abundance of every unique TCRbeta CDR3 rearrangement. Productive Simpson clonality was computed per sample as the square root of Simpson's diversity index over productive rearrangements. TCRdb re-hosts the immuneACCESS table, in-frame sequences only. Its copies lack some clones; in the studies checked, an unresolved V gene accounts for under half of them, and the cause for the rest is not known. From that table come the V and J calls and clone size; the DNA was used to work out D and trimming. A total of 200,000 to 250,000 clones appear in this sample, roughly 80% of them only once. The ten largest clones take up approximately 3.5% of the sample.

Each collaborating institution followed its own protocols to collect whole blood in K2EDTA tubes. For TCRbeta analysis, collaborators shipped samples in one of three forms: frozen whole blood, isolated PBMCs, or DNA extracted from either of those sample types. The junction shows trimming of 4 bases on V and 3 bases on J, and the gene matches do not reach 8 bases of it. The germline V gene supplies CDR1 SGDLS and CDR2 YYNGEE. The CDR3 has 15 amino acids, counting the end cysteine and phenylalanine. Of all the DNA, just the CDR3 is kept, 45 bases in frame from base 1. With regard to this clone: What this receptor recognizes is not known. No qualities accompany the bases; no much larger clone lies one base away.

The sequence is built from TRBV9 and TRBJ1-2; the junction holds 8 bases that match TRBD1. This clonotype originated in a woman under 30 with acute or convalescent COVID-19. What was sequenced was peripheral blood. The DNA sequence is TGTGCCAGCAGCCCACAGACAGGGGCCTACTATGGCTACACCTTC. Protein translation: CASSPQTGAYYGYTF.